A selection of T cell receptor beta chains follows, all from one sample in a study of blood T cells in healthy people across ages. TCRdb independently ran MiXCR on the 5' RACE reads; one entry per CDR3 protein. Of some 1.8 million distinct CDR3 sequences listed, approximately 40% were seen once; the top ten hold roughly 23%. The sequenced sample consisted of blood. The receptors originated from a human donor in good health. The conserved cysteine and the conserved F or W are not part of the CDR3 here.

CDR3aa: ASSSDDRGGNQPQH
v_gene: TRBV6-6
j_gene: TRBJ1-5

CDR3aa: ASSQEKTGWNYGYT
v_gene: TRBV4-2
j_gene: TRBJ1-2

CDR3aa: ASNPLRSYGYT
v_gene: TRBV12-3/TRBV12-4
j_gene: TRBJ1-2

CDR3aa: ASSKTPQGENYGYT
v_gene: TRBV5-5
j_gene: TRBJ1-2

CDR3aa: SVEQTESDTEAF
v_gene: TRBV29-1
j_gene: TRBJ1-1

CDR3aa: ASSLVGLAGDNEQF
v_gene: TRBV7-2
j_gene: TRBJ2-1

CDR3aa: ASSLAQTTEAF
v_gene: TRBV12-3/TRBV12-4
j_gene: TRBJ1-1

CDR3aa: ASMIRRNYGYT
v_gene: TRBV6-1
j_gene: TRBJ1-2

CDR3aa: ASSGDGTAGNTIY
v_gene: TRBV7-3
j_gene: TRBJ1-3

CDR3aa: ASSDYRGQTAFYGYT
v_gene: TRBV6-1
j_gene: TRBJ1-2

CDR3aa: ASSRQRGEAF
v_gene: TRBV7-6
j_gene: TRBJ1-1

CDR3aa: ASSSRRQQETQY
v_gene: TRBV5-4
j_gene: TRBJ2-5

CDR3aa: ASSLSAGRSGANVLT
v_gene: TRBV5-1
j_gene: TRBJ2-6

CDR3aa: ASRGGGLLRNEQF
v_gene: TRBV6-5
j_gene: TRBJ2-1

CDR3aa: ASRPAPTGSYEQY
v_gene: TRBV6-2/TRBV6-3
j_gene: TRBJ2-7

CDR3aa: ASSQDEGGPYEQY
v_gene: TRBV4-3
j_gene: .

CDR3aa: ASRREDYGYT
v_gene: TRBV6-1
j_gene: TRBJ1-2

CDR3aa: ASSSGGVINYGYT
v_gene: TRBV7-2
j_gene: TRBJ1-2

CDR3aa: ASAGRVNIQY
v_gene: TRBV11-2
j_gene: .

CDR3aa: SARVGGPITGELF
v_gene: TRBV20-1
j_gene: TRBJ2-2

CDR3aa: ASSFRTTSSWQY
v_gene: TRBV7-9
j_gene: TRBJ2-5

CDR3aa: SVSGSGANVLT
v_gene: TRBV29-1
j_gene: TRBJ2-6

CDR3aa: SVRGVPANHRAINEQF
v_gene: TRBV29-1
j_gene: TRBJ2-1

CDR3aa: ASGLVGQDQETQY
v_gene: TRBV12-5
j_gene: TRBJ2-5

CDR3aa: ASSPVRVHNEQF
v_gene: TRBV7-2
j_gene: TRBJ2-1

CDR3aa: ATSPGTDSYEQY
v_gene: TRBV11-1
j_gene: TRBJ2-7

CDR3aa: ATSRDGGGVETQY
v_gene: TRBV15
j_gene: TRBJ2-5

CDR3aa: ASIGTGGYYGYT
v_gene: TRBV5-8
j_gene: TRBJ1-2

CDR3aa: ASSIGGVETQY
v_gene: TRBV7-2
j_gene: .

CDR3aa: ASSFFGQLIYNEQF
v_gene: TRBV28
j_gene: TRBJ2-1

CDR3aa: ASDRGGDEQF
v_gene: TRBV5-6
j_gene: TRBJ2-1

CDR3aa: ASSLALGGGRGYT
v_gene: TRBV11-1
j_gene: TRBJ1-2

CDR3aa: ASSLVEPSGANVLT
v_gene: TRBV27
j_gene: TRBJ2-6

CDR3aa: SARWRRWEQY
v_gene: TRBV20-1
j_gene: TRBJ2-7